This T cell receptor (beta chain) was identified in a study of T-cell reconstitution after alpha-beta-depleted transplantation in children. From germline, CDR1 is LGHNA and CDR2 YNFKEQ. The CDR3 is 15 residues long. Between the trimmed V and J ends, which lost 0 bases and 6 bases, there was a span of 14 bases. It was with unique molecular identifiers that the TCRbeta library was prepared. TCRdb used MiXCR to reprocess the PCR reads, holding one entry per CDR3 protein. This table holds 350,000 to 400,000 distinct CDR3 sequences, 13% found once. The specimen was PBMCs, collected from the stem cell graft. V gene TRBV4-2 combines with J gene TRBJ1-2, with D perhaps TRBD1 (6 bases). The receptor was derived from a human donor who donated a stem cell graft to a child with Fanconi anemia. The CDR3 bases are TGTGCCAGCAGCCAAGATGGGGGGCAGGGCGATGGCTACACCTTC. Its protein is CASSQDGGQGDGYTF.